This T cell receptor beta chain was recorded in a study of T cell changes during pregnancy in multiple sclerosis. Produced via immunoSEQ multiplex PCR; TCRdb's table is partial and in-frame only. The sample records nearly 45,000 clones, roughly 96% being singletons. The germline gives CDR1 SQVTM, CDR2 ANQGSEA. CDR3 size: 15 residues. Trimming at V came to 4 bases and at J to 4 bases, leaving 6 bases not matched to a gene. The sample here was peripheral blood, taken in the second trimester of pregnancy. The rearrangement uses TRBV29-1 and TRBJ2-1; 11 bases are a match to TRBD2. The receptor was derived from a female donor with multiple sclerosis, enrolled in a pregnancy study. The CDR3 region has the DNA TGCAGCGTTGTAGGGACTAGCGGCAGTTACAATGAGCAGTTCTTC. It yields the protein CSVVGTSGSYNEQFF.